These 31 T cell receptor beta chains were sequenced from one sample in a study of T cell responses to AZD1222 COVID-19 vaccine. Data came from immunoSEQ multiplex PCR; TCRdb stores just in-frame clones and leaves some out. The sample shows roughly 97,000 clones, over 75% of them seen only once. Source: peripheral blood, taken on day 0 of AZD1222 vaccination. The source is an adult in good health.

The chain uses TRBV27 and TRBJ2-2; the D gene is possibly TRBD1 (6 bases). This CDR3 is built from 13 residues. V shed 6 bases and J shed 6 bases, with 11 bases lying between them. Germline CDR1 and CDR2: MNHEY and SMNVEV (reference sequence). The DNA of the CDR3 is TGTGCCAGCAGCCAGACAGGCGCCGGGGAGCTGTTTTTT. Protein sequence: CASSQTGAGELFF.

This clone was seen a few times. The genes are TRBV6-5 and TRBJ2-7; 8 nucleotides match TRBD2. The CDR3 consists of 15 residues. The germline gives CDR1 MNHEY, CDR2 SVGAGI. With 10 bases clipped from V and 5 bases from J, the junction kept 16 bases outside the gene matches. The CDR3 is CATSISGKSSHEQYF. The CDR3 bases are TGTGCCACCTCCATTAGCGGGAAATCGAGCCACGAGCAGTACTTC.

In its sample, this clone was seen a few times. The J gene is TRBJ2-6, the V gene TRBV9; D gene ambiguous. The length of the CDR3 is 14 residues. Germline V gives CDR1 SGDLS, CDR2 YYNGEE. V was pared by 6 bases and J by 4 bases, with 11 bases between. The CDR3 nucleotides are TGTGCCAGCATGGCCGATTACGGGGCCAACGTCCTGACTTTC. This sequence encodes CASMADYGANVLTF. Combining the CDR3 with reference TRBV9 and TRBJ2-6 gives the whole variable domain DSGVTQTPKHLITATGQRVTLRCSPRSGDLSVYWYQQSLDQGLQFLIQYYNGEERAKGNILERFSAQQFPDLHSELNLSSLELGDSALYFCASMADYGANVLTFGAGSRLTVL.

For the CDR3, the DNA is TGCGCCAGCAGCTTTGTTACAGGGGGCTGGAACACTGAAGCTTTCTTT. It translates to CASSFVTGGWNTEAFF. The chain joins TRBV5-1 to TRBJ1-1, with 9 bases lining up with TRBD1. The CDR3 sequence is 16 residues long. V dropped 2 bases and J dropped 1; count of bases not matched to a gene: 6. CDR1 and CDR2 (germline): SGHRS, YFSETQ.

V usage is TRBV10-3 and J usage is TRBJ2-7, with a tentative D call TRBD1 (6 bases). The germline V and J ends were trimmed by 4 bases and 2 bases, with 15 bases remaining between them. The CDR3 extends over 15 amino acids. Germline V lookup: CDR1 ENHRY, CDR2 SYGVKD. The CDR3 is CAISVNRASAYEQYF. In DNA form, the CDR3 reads TGTGCCATCAGTGTTAACAGGGCCTCAGCCTACGAGCAGTACTTC.

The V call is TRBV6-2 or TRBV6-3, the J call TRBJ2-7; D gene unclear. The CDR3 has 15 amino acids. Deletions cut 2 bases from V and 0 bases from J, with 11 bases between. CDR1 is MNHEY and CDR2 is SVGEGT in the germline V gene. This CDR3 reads CASSYEDSSSYEQYF. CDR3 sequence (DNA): TGTGCCAGCAGTTACGAAGACTCGAGCTCCTACGAGCAGTACTTC.

The CDR3 sequence: CASNLSPAGGTDTQYF. As DNA, the CDR3 is TGTGCCAGCAACCTGTCCCCCGCGGGAGGGACAGATACGCAGTATTTT. V gene TRBV7-2 combines with J gene TRBJ2-3; TRBD2 matches 9 bases. With V trimmed by 7 bases and J by 3 bases, 11 bases remained unmatched. Germline CDR1 and CDR2: SGHTA and FQGNSA. This CDR3 spans 16 amino acids. The complete variable domain, with remaining parts taken from reference TRBV7-2 and TRBJ2-3, reads GAGVSQSPSNKVTEKGKDVELRCDPISGHTALYWYRQSLGQGLEFLIYFQGNSAPDKSGLPSDRFSAERTGGSVSTLTIQRTQQEDSAVYLCASNLSPAGGTDTQYFGPGTRLTVL.

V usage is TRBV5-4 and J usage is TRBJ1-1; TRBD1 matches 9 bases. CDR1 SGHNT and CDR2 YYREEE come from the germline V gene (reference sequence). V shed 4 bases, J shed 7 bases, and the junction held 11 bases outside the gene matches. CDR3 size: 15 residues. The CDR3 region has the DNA TGTGCCAGCAGCCCGGGAGGCGGGACAGGGTTTGAAGCTTTCTTT. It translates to CASSPGGGTGFEAFF.

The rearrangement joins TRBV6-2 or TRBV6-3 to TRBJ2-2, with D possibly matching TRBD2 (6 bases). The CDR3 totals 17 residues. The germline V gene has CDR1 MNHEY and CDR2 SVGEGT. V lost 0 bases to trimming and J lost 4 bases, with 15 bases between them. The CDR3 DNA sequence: TGTGCCAGCAGTTACTCGATGACGGGGGATGGCACCGGGGAGCTGTTTTTT. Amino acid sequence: CASSYSMTGDGTGELFF.

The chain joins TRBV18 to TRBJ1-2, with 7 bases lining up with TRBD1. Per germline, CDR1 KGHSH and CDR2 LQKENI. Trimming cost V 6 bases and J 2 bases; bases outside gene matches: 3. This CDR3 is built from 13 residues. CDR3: CASSGTENYGYTF. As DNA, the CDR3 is TGTGCCAGCTCGGGGACAGAAAACTATGGCTACACCTTC.

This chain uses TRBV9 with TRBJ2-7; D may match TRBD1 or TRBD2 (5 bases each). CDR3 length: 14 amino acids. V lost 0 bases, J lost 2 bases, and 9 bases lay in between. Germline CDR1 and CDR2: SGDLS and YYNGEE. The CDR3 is CASSVGDGPYEQYF. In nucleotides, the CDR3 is TGTGCCAGCAGCGTAGGGGACGGTCCCTACGAGCAGTACTTC.

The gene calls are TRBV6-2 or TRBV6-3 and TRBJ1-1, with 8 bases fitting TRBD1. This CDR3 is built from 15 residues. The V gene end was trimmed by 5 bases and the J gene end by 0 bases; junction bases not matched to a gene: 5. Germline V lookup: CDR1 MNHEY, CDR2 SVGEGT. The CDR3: CASSPGTGMNTEAFF. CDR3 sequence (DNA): TGTGCCAGCAGTCCCGGGACAGGCATGAACACTGAAGCTTTCTTT.

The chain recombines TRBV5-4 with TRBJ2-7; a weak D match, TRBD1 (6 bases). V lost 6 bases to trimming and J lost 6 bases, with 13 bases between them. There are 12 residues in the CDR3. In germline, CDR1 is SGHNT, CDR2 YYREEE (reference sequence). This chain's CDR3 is CASNTGYGEQYF. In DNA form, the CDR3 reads TGTGCCAGCAACACAGGGTATGGCGAGCAGTACTTC.

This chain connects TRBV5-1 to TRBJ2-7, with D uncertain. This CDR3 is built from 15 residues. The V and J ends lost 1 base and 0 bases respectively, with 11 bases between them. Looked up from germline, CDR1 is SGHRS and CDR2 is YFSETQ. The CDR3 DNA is TGCGCCAGCAGCTTGTCAGCAGGACCCTCCTACGAGCAGTACTTC. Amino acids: CASSLSAGPSYEQYF.

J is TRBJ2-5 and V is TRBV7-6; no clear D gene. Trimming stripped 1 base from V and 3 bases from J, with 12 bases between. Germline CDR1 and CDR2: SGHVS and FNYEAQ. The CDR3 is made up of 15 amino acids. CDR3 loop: CASSLGVGRKETQYF. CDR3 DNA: TGTGCCAGCAGCTTAGGGGTTGGCAGAAAAGAGACCCAGTACTTC.

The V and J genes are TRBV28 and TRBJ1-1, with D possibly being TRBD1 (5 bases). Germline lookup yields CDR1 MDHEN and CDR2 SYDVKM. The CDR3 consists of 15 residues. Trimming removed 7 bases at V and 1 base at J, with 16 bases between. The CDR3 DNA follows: TGTGCCAGCAATCCGGCAGGGAAGAAGAACACTGAAGCTTTCTTT. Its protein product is CASNPAGKKNTEAFF.

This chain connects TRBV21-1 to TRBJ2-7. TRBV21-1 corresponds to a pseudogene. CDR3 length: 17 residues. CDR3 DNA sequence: TGTGCCAGCAGCAAGTACAAGAGCCTCTACCTGGCGTACGGGCAGTACTTC. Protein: CASSKYKSLYLAYGQYF.

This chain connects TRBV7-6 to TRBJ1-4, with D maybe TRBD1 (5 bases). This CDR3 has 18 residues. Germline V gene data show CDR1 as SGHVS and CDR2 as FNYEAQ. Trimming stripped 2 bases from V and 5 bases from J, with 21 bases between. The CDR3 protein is CASSLRPLTGLPNEKLFF. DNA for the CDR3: TGTGCCAGCAGCTTACGCCCTCTAACGGGGCTTCCAAATGAAAAACTGTTTTTT.

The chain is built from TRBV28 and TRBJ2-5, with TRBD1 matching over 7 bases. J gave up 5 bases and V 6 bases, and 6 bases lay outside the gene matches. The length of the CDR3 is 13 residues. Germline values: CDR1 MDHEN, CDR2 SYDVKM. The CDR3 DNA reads TGTGCCAGCAGATCGACAGGGATGGAGACCCAGTACTTC. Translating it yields CASRSTGMETQYF.

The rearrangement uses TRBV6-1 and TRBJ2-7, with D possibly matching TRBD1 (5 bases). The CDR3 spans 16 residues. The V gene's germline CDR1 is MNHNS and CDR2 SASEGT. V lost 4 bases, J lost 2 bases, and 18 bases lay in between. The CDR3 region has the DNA TGTGCCAGCAGTGTAAGTGACAGACCCGAAACCTACGAGCAGTACTTC. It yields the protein CASSVSDRPETYEQYF.

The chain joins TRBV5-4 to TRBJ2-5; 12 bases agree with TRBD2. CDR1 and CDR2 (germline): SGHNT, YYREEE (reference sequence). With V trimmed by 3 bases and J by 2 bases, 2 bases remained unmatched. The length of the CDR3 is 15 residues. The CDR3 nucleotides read TGTGCCAGCAGCTCTAGCGGGGGGGGGCAAGAGACCCAGTACTTC. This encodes CASSSSGGGQETQYF.

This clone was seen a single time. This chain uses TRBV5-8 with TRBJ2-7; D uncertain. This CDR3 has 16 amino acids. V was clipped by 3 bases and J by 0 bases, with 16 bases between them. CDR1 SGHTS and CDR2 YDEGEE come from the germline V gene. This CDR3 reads CASSSGRVRSSYEQYF. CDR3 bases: TGTGCCAGCAGCTCCGGACGGGTCCGGAGCTCCTACGAGCAGTACTTC.

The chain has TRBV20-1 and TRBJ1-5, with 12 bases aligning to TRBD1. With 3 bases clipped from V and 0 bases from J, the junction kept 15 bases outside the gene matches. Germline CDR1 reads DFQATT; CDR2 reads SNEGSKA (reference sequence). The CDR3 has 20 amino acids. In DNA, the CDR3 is TGCAGTGCTAGTGACGACACCGGGACAGGGGGCTTTAATAGCAATCAGCCCCAGCATTTT. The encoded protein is CSASDDTGTGGFNSNQPQHF.

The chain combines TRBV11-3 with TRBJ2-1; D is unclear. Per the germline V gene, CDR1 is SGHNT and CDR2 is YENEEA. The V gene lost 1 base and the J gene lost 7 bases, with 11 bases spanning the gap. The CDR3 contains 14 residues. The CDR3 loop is CASSLGGTGNEQFF. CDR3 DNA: TGTGCCAGCAGCTTAGGAGGTACTGGGAATGAGCAGTTCTTC.

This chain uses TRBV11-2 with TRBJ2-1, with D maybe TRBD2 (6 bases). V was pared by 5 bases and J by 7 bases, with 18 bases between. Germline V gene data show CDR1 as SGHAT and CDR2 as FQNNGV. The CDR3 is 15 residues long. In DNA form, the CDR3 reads TGTGCCAGCAGCCTACAGCGGGCCGATGGGAATGAGCAGTTCTTC. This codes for CASSLQRADGNEQFF.

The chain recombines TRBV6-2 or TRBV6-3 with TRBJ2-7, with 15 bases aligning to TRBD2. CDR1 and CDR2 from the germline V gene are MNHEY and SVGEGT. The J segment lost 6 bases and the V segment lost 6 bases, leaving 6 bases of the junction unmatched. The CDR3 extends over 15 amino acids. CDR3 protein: CASSLRGLAGGEQYF. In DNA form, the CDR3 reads TGTGCCAGCAGCCTACGGGGACTAGCGGGAGGCGAGCAGTACTTC.

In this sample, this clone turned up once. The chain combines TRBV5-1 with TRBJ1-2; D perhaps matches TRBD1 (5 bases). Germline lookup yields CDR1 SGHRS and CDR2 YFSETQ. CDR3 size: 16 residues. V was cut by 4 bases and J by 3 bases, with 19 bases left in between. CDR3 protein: CASSPPGLSRDYGYTF. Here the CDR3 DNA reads TGCGCCAGCAGCCCCCCGGGACTCTCTCGGGACTATGGCTACACCTTC. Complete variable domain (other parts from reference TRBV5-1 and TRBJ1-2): KAGVTQTPRYLIKTRGQQVTLSCSPISGHRSVSWYQQTPGQGLQFLFEYFSETQRNKGNFPGRFSGRQFSNSRSEMNVSTLELGDSALYLCASSPPGLSRDYGYTFGSGTRLTVV.

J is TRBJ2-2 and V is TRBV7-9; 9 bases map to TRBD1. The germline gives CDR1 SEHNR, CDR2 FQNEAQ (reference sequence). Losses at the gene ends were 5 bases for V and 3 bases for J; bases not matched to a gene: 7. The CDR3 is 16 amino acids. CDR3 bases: TGTGCCAGCAGCGTGAAGGGACAGGGCTACACCGGGGAGCTGTTTTTT. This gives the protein CASSVKGQGYTGELFF.

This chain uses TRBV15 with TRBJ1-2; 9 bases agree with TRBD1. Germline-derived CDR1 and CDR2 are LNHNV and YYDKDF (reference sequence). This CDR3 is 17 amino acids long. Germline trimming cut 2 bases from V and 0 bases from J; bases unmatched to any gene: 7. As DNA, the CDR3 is TGTGCCACCAGCAGATTGGGGACAGGGCTCACTAACTATGGCTACACCTTC. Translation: CATSRLGTGLTNYGYTF.

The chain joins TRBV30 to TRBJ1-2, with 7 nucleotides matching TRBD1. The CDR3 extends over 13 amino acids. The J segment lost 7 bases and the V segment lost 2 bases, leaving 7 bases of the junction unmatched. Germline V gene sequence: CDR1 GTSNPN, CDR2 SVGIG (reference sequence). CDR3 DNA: TGTGCCTGGAGTCCATACAGGGGTAGTGGCTACACCTTC. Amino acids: CAWSPYRGSGYTF. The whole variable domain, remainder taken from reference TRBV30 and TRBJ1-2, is SQTIHQWPATLVQPVGSPLSLECTVEGTSNPNLYWYRQAAGRGLQLLFYSVGIGQISSEVPQNLSASRPQDRQFILSSKKLLLSDSGFYLCAWSPYRGSGYTFGSGTRLTVV.

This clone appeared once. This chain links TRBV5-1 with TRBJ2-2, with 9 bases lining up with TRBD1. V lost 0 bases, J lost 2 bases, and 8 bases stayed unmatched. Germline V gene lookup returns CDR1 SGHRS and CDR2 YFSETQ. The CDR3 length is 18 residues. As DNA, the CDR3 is TGCGCCAGCAGCTTGGACCCTCCGGGACAGGGCAACACCGGGGAGCTGTTTTTT. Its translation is CASSLDPPGQGNTGELFF.